This passage covers 25 T cell receptor beta chains from one sample sequenced in a study of blood T cell repertoires in COVID-19. Repertoires were generated with immunoSEQ multiplex PCR, while TCRdb's copy carries only in-frame clones and drops some. The sample consists of some 250,000 clones, 86% of them appearing once. The sample was peripheral blood. The origin of the receptors is a young woman who had recovered from COVID-19.

This clone was detected once. The gene calls are TRBV2 and TRBJ1-3; a possible D gene is TRBD1 (6 bases). This CDR3 is 15 amino acids long. The germline V and J ends were trimmed by 1 base and 4 bases, with 11 bases remaining between them. The V gene's germline CDR1 is SNHLY and CDR2 FYNNEI. CDR3 sequence: CASSEGRTVGNTIYF. The CDR3 DNA is TGTGCCAGCAGTGAAGGACGGACAGTCGGAAACACCATATATTTT.

CDR3 sequence reads: CADYLRQPNSPLHF. CDR3 coding DNA: TGTGCCGATTATTTGAGGCAGCCTAATTCACCCCTCCACTTT. V is TRBV5-4 and J is TRBJ1-6; no firm D call. Trimming took off 10 bases at V and 6 bases at J, with 17 bases between the two ends. The CDR3 is made up of 14 amino acids. Germline loops: CDR1 SGHNT, CDR2 YYREEE (reference sequence).

The V and J genes are TRBV5-4 and TRBJ2-5, with 10 bases aligning to TRBD2. Germline loops: CDR1 SGHNT, CDR2 YYREEE (reference sequence). V lost 1 base and J lost 2; bases outside the gene matches: 5. The CDR3 totals 16 residues. The CDR3, as DNA: TGTGCCAGCAGCTTGCCTGTAGCGGGGGGACAAGAGACCCAGTACTTC. This sequence encodes CASSLPVAGGQETQYF.

This clone was counted once. This chain joins TRBV2 and TRBJ2-2, with a possible D match to TRBD2 (5 bases). V lost 2 bases and J 13 bases, leaving 17 bases between the germline ends. This CDR3 is 14 amino acids long. Germline V gives CDR1 SNHLY, CDR2 FYNNEI. CDR3 in amino acids: CASSESLKASRLFF. CDR3 coding DNA: TGTGCCAGCAGTGAAAGTTTGAAGGCTAGCAGGCTGTTTTTT. The whole variable domain, filled in from reference TRBV2 and TRBJ2-2, reads EPEVTQTPSHQVTQMGQEVILRCVPISNHLYFYWYRQILGQKVEFLVSFYNNEISEKSEIFDDQFSVERPDGSNFTLKIRSTKLEDSAMYFCASSESLKASRLFFGEGSRLTVL.

Regarding this clone: Other DNA sequences in the same sample also yield this CDR3. The gene calls are TRBV5-1 and TRBJ2-6; possibly TRBD1 for D (5 bases). The CDR3 spans 16 residues. Germline CDR1 SGHRS, CDR2 YFSETQ. Trimming shortened V by 0 bases and J by 0 bases, and 7 bases separated the two germline ends. CDR3 in DNA: TGCGCCAGCAGCTTGGGACAGACCTCTGGGGCCAACGTCCTGACTTTC. Translating gives CASSLGQTSGANVLTF. The full variable domain, rest sourced from reference TRBV5-1 and TRBJ2-6, is KAGVTQTPRYLIKTRGQQVTLSCSPISGHRSVSWYQQTPGQGLQFLFEYFSETQRNKGNFPGRFSGRQFSNSRSEMNVSTLELGDSALYLCASSLGQTSGANVLTFGAGSRLTVL.

The CDR3 DNA reads TGTGCCAGCAGCTTAAGGGGGAGCGGGGCGGCCTCCTACGAGCAGTACTTC. Amino acids: CASSLRGSGAASYEQYF. V and J are TRBV7-3 and TRBJ2-7; 7 bases match TRBD2. The CDR3 runs 17 residues. Germline CDR1 SGHTA, CDR2 FQGTGA. Trimming removed 1 base from V and 0 bases from J; junction bases left unmatched: 9.

V is TRBV5-1 and J is TRBJ2-4; D might be TRBD2 (5 bases). Germline assignment: CDR1 SGHRS and CDR2 YFSETQ. V dropped 2 bases and J dropped 0 bases, with 9 bases sitting between them. The CDR3 extends over 15 amino acids. CDR3 DNA: TGCGCCAGCAGCTTCGGGGAACTAGCCAAAAACATTCAGTACTTC. Residues: CASSFGELAKNIQYF. The full variable domain, rest sourced from reference TRBV5-1 and TRBJ2-4, is KAGVTQTPRYLIKTRGQQVTLSCSPISGHRSVSWYQQTPGQGLQFLFEYFSETQRNKGNFPGRFSGRQFSNSRSEMNVSTLELGDSALYLCASSFGELAKNIQYFGAGTRLSVL.

This rearrangement joins TRBV5-4 to TRBJ2-2; 7 nucleotides agree with TRBD1. Trimming cost V 2 bases and J 2 bases; bases outside gene matches: 3. The germline gives CDR1 SGHNT, CDR2 YYREEE (reference sequence). This CDR3 contains 15 residues. In DNA form, the CDR3 reads TGTGCCAGCAGCTTACAGGGGCGCAACACCGGGGAGCTGTTTTTT. Residues: CASSLQGRNTGELFF.

The gene calls are TRBV15 and TRBJ2-5, with 7 bases aligning to TRBD2. The V gene end was trimmed by 5 bases and the J gene end by 7 bases; junction bases not matched to a gene: 16. Germline assignment: CDR1 LNHNV and CDR2 YYDKDF (reference sequence). The length of the CDR3 is 16 residues. The CDR3 DNA follows: TGTGCCACCAGCGGCACGAGCGGGGACCGTTGGGGGACCCAGTACTTC. Residues: CATSGTSGDRWGTQYF.

The V and J genes are TRBV28 and TRBJ1-2; 8 bases line up with TRBD1. The CDR3 sequence is 14 residues long. V gave up 8 bases and J gave up 4 bases; unmatched junction bases: 9. Looked up from germline, CDR1 is MDHEN and CDR2 is SYDVKM. CDR3 protein: CASCTGQGGYGYTF. The CDR3 coding sequence is TGTGCCAGCTGCACCGGACAGGGAGGCTATGGCTACACCTTC.

The count of this clone is one. The chain couples TRBV29-1 to TRBJ2-2, with D perhaps matching TRBD1 (5 bases). The CDR3 length is 15 residues. Germline CDR1 and CDR2: SQVTM and ANQGSEA. V gave up 2 bases and J gave up 0 bases, with 10 bases separating them. DNA of the CDR3: TGCAGCGTTGAAAAGGACACAGCGAACACCGGGGAGCTGTTTTTT. It codes for CSVEKDTANTGELFF.

CDR3 nucleotides: TGTGCTAGTGGTCCGCGGGTTGGGGTATCTGGGGCCAACGTCCTGACTTTC. As protein: CASGPRVGVSGANVLTF. This rearrangement joins TRBV12-5 to TRBJ2-6, with D possibly TRBD2 on 5 matching bases. The CDR3 is 17 residues long. Germline assignment: CDR1 LGHNT and CDR2 FRNRAP. Trimming left V 5 bases short and J 1 base short, with 15 bases between. Looking up the rest from reference TRBV12-5 and TRBJ2-6 gives the full variable domain: DARVTQTPRHKVTEMGQEVTMRCQPILGHNTVFWYRQTMMQGLELLAYFRNRAPLDDSGMPKDRFSAEMPDATLATLKIQPSEPRDSAVYFCASGPRVGVSGANVLTFGAGSRLTVL.

The V call is TRBV10-1, the J call TRBJ2-2; possible D gene TRBD1, 5 bases. This CDR3 has 13 residues. CDR1 is WNHNN and CDR2 is SYGVQD in the germline V gene (reference sequence). V was trimmed by 4 bases and J by 5 bases, leaving 8 bases between them. CDR3 DNA sequence: TGCGCCAGCAGTGTACAGGAGACCGGGGAGCTGTTTTTT. Amino acids: CASSVQETGELFF.

V and J are TRBV19 and TRBJ1-2, with D unresolved. Germline V CDR1 and CDR2: LNHDA, SQIVND (reference sequence). With 3 bases removed from V and 3 bases from J, the gap between germline ends came to 5 bases. There are 12 residues in the CDR3. CDR3 sequence (DNA): TGTGCCAGTAGTATTTCTGACTATGGCTACACCTTC. It is translated as CASSISDYGYTF.

V and J are TRBV7-6 and TRBJ1-6, with a weak D call TRBD1 (6 bases). The CDR3 covers 19 residues. With 1 base removed from V and 5 bases from J, the gap between germline ends came to 21 bases. Per the germline V gene, CDR1 is SGHVS and CDR2 is FNYEAQ. CDR3 sequence reads: CASSLGERAVNRDNSPLHF. CDR3 sequence (DNA): TGTGCCAGCAGCTTAGGTGAAAGGGCAGTGAACAGGGATAATTCACCCCTCCACTTT.

Here the CDR3 reads CASRSIKLDTQYF. The CDR3 nucleotides read TGTGCCAGCAGATCAATTAAGCTAGATACGCAGTATTTT. The chain is built from TRBV27 and TRBJ2-3; D unresolved. V was clipped by 6 bases and J by 5 bases, with 12 bases between them. This CDR3 has 13 residues. CDR1 is MNHEY, CDR2 SMNVEV, per germline (reference sequence).

The chain recombines TRBV6-5 with TRBJ2-1, with 12 bases aligning to TRBD2. CDR3 length: 16 amino acids. Trimming cost V 2 bases and J 8 bases; bases outside gene matches: 7. From germline, CDR1 is MNHEY and CDR2 SVGAGI. The CDR3 DNA is TGTGCCAGCAGTTACCCGACTAGCGGGGGTCTGGATGAGCAGTTCTTC. Its translation is CASSYPTSGGLDEQFF.

The V and J genes are TRBV27 and TRBJ1-2; 8 bases are shared with TRBD1. This CDR3 has 13 amino acids. From germline, CDR1 is MNHEY and CDR2 SMNVEV (reference sequence). Germline trimming cut 5 bases from V and 6 bases from J; bases unmatched to any gene: 5. CDR3 sequence (DNA): TGTGCCAGCAGTCTGTACAGGGGGGATGGCTACACCTTC. This encodes CASSLYRGDGYTF.

This clone was picked up one time. The chain uses TRBV2 and TRBJ1-1; possible D gene TRBD1, 6 bases. The V end lost 5 bases, the J end lost 0 bases, and 13 bases lay between the germline ends. Germline V CDR1 and CDR2: SNHLY, FYNNEI. The CDR3 has 15 amino acids. The CDR3 spells CASSSRTAMNTEAFF. CDR3 in DNA: TGTGCCAGCAGTTCGCGGACAGCGATGAACACTGAAGCTTTCTTT. The variable domain in full, completed from reference TRBV2 and TRBJ1-1, reads EPEVTQTPSHQVTQMGQEVILRCVPISNHLYFYWYRQILGQKVEFLVSFYNNEISEKSEIFDDQFSVERPDGSNFTLKIRSTKLEDSAMYFCASSSRTAMNTEAFFGQGTRLTVV.

The V call is TRBV18, the J call TRBJ2-4; D ambiguous. The CDR3 loop spans 15 amino acids. Germline V gene lookup returns CDR1 KGHSH and CDR2 LQKENI. V was shortened by 3 bases and J by 0 bases, with 9 bases between the two germline ends. Written as DNA, the CDR3 is TGTGCCAGCTCACCGTGGAGCATAGCCAAAAACATTCAGTACTTC. As protein: CASSPWSIAKNIQYF.

This clone has a single count. The gene calls are TRBV3-1 (or the pseudogene TRBV3-2) and TRBJ2-3; 8 positions match TRBD2. The germline V gene encodes CDR1 LGHDT and CDR2 YNNKEL (reference sequence). This CDR3 is 15 amino acids long. The junction had 12 bases not matched to a gene; V was cut back by 7 bases and J by 6 bases. The CDR3 protein is CASTPDGGGRDTQYF. DNA for the CDR3: TGTGCCAGCACCCCAGACGGGGGCGGGAGGGATACGCAGTATTTT.

V usage is TRBV2 and J usage is TRBJ2-5, with TRBD2 matching 8 bases. The CDR3 is 15 amino acids. Trimming took 3 bases from V and 4 from J; bases not matched to a gene: 7. The germline gives CDR1 SNHLY, CDR2 FYNNEI. CDR3 sequence reads: CASSDRGSGGETQYF. CDR3 in DNA: TGTGCCAGCAGTGACAGGGGAAGCGGGGGAGAGACCCAGTACTTC.

The V gene is TRBV6-1, the J gene TRBJ1-1; D might be TRBD1 (5 bases). The CDR3 sequence is 11 residues long. The ends were cut back, 3 bases at V and 10 bases at J, with 9 bases in the middle. The germline V gene encodes CDR1 MNHNS and CDR2 SASEGT. In DNA form, the CDR3 reads TGTGCCAGCAGTGATTACCAGGGAGCTTTCTTT. It yields the protein CASSDYQGAFF.

The chain combines TRBV3-1 (or the pseudogene TRBV3-2) with TRBJ1-4; no clear D. The germline V gene encodes CDR1 LGHDT and CDR2 YNNKEL (reference sequence). The CDR3 totals 16 residues. Trimming took off 3 bases at V and 1 base at J, with 12 bases between the two ends. The CDR3, as DNA: TGTGCCAGCAGCCAGGACTGCGTAGGAACTAATGAAAAACTGTTTTTT. Amino acid sequence: CASSQDCVGTNEKLFF.

V usage is TRBV21-1 and J usage is TRBJ2-4; TRBD1 is taken as the D call from the table, unchecked against the DNA. TRBV21-1 is reported as a pseudogene. The CDR3 is made up of 15 amino acids. For the CDR3, the DNA is TGTGCCAGCAGCAGCCCGGGACAGGTTGCCGAGATTCAGTACTTC. It codes for CASSSPGQVAEIQYF.